The present T cell receptor beta chain was sequenced within a study of blood T cell repertoires in COVID-19 (dated by TCRdb to about 2020). In the study overall: Samples from collaborators originated in the United States, Italy and Spain and spanned both the acute and convalescent phases of COVID-19. The prospective study material was composed of cDNA or gDNA derived from T cells, B-cell-depleted T cells, or PBMCs. Deeply sampled blood TCRbeta repertoires from subjects exposed to, actively infected with, or recovered from COVID-19 were included in the dataset. The repertoires were released in a freely available public database meant as a resource for research on the immune response to SARS-CoV-2. Samples came from the ongoing ImmuneRACE study (first 160 participants) plus 1,254 subjects from 6 global collaborators. Sample metadata almost always included a de-identified subject ID, COVID-19 status, age in years and sex. Where available, HLA class I and class II types were obtained from metadata supplied by the sample provider rather than from assay-based typing. Study-level results and caveats: The quantity of clinical and demographic metadata differed by source and by participant and was supplied without curation.

Based on the germline V gene, the CDR1 and CDR2 sequences are MNHEY and SVGEGT. The CDR3 contains 16 residues, cysteine and phenylalanine counted. Only the CDR3 region is kept as DNA, spanning 48 bases read in frame from base 1. V is cut back by 6 bases and J by 4 bases, with 5 bases in the junction unmatched. To note about this clone: Its antigen remains unidentified. The input lacks base qualities; no much larger clone sits a single base away.

TCRbeta CDR3 regions were amplified from genomic DNA by means of the immunoSEQ Assay, a bias-controlled multiplex PCR. Under the source paper's analysis protocol: Within the assay, amplification of reference gene primers was used to estimate how many nucleated cells each sample contained. Sequence reads were collapsed and filtered to measure the absolute abundance of every unique TCRbeta CDR3 rearrangement. Productive Simpson clonality was computed per sample as the square root of Simpson's diversity index over productive rearrangements. TCRdb carries this immuneACCESS record with in-frame sequences only. Its versions omit some clonotypes, under half of them owing to an unresolved V gene in the studies checked, with the rest unexplained. The D gene and trimming were derived from the DNA, and the V and J assignments and clone size from that table. The sample table records 60,000 or so clones; around 85% of these occur just once. The biggest ten clones account for around 17% of the sample.

Each collaborating institution followed its own protocols to collect whole blood in K2EDTA tubes. Collaborator samples were shipped for TCRbeta analysis as frozen whole blood, isolated PBMCs, or DNA extracted from either sample type. Sequenced sample: peripheral blood. This receptor was taken from a human donor in a cohort sampled during active COVID-19. The rearranged segments are TRBV6-2 or TRBV6-3 and TRBJ2-3; TRBD2 aligns with 15 central bases. The DNA reads as follows: TGTGCCAGCAGCATCGGACTAGCGGGGGGGGCAGATACGCAGTATTTT. Its translation reads: CASSIGLAGGADTQYF.